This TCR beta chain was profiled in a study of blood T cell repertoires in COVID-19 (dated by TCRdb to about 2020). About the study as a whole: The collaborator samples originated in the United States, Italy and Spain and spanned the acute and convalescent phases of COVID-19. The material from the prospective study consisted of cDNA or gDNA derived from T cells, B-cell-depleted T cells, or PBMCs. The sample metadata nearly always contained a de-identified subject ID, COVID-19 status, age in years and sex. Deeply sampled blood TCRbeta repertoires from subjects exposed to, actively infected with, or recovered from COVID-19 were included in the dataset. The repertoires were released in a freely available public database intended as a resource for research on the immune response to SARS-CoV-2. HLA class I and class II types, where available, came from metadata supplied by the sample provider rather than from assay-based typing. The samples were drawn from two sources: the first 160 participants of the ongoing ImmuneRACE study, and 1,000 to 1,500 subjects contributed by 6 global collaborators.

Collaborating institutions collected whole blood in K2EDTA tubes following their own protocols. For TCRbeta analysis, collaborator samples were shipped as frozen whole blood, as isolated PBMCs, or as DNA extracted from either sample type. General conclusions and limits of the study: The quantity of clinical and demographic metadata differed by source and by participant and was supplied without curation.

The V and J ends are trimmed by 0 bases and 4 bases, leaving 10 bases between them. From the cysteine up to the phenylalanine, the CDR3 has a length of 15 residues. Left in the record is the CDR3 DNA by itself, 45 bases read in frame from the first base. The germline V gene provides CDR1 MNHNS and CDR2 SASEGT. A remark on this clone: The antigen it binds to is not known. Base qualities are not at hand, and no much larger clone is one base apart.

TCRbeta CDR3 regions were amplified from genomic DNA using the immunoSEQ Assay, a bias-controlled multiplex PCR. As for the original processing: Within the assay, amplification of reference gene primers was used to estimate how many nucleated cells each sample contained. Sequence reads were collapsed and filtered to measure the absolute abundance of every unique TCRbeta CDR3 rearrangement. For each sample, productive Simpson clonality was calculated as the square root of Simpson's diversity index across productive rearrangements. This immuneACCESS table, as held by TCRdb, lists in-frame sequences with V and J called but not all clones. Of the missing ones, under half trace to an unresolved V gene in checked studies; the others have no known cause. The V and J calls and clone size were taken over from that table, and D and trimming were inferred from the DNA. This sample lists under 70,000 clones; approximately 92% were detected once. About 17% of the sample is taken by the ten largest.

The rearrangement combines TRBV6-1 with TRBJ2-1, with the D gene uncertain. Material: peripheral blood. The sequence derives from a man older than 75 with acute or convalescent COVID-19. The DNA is TGTGCCAGCAGTGAAGCTTTCGCTCAGTACAATGAGCAGTTCTTC. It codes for CASSEAFAQYNEQFF.